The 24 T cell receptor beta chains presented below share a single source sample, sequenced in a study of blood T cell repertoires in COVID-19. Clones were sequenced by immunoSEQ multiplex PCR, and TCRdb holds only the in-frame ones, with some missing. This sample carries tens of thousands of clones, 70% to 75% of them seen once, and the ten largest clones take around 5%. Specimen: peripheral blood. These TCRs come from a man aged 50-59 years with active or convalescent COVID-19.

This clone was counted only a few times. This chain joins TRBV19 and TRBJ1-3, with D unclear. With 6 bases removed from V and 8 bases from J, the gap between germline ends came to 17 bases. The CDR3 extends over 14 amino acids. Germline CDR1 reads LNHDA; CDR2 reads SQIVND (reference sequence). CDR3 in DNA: TGTGCCAGTAGCACTCGACGCACCCGGGACACCATATATTTT. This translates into CASSTRRTRDTIYF.

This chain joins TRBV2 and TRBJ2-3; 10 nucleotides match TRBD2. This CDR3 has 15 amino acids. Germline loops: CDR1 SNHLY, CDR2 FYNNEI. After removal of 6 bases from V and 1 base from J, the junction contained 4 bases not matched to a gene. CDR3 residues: CASRKRGGGTDTQYF. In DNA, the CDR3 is TGTGCCAGCAGGAAGCGGGGGGGCGGCACAGATACGCAGTATTTT.

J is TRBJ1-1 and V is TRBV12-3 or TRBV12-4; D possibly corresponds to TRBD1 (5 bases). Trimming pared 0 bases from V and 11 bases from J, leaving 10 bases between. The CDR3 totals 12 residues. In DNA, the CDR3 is TGTGCCAGCAGTTTAGCGCGGGGGTTGGCTTTCTTT. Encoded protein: CASSLARGLAFF.

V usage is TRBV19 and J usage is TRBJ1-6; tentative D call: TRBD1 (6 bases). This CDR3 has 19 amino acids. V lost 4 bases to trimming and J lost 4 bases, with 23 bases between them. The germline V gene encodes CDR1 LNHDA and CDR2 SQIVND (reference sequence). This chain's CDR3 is CASSTEPGQSLPYNSPLHF. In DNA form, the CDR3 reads TGTGCCAGTAGTACCGAACCGGGACAATCCCTGCCGTATAATTCACCCCTCCACTTT.

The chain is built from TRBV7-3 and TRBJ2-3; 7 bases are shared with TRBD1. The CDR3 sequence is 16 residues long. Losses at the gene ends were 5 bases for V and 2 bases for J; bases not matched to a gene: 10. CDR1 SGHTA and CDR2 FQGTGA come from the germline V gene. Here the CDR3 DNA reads TGTGCCAGCAGCCCTCGGGACAGCCCCCCCACAGATACGCAGTATTTT. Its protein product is CASSPRDSPPTDTQYF.

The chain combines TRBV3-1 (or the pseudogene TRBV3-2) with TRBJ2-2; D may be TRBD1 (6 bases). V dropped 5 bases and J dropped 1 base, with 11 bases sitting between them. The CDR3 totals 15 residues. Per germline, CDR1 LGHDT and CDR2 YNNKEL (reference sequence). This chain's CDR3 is CASSYTQGNTGELFF. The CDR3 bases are TGTGCCAGCAGCTACACACAGGGGAACACCGGGGAGCTGTTTTTT.

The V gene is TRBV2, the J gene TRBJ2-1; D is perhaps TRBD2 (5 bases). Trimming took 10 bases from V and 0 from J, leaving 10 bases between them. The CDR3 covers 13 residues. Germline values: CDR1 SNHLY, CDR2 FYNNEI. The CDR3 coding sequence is TGTGCCACCGGGGTGAGCTCCTACAATGAGCAGTTCTTC. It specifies CATGVSSYNEQFF.

The CDR3 loop is CASGTGIQYF. The DNA for the CDR3 is TGTGCCAGCGGCACCGGGATTCAGTACTTC. The chain couples TRBV7-6 to TRBJ2-5; D perhaps matches TRBD2 (5 bases). This CDR3 has 10 residues. V was trimmed by 8 bases and J by 11 bases, leaving 12 bases between them. Germline V gene sequence: CDR1 SGHVS, CDR2 FNYEAQ. The whole variable domain, filled in from reference TRBV7-6 and TRBJ2-5, reads GAGVSQSPRYKVTKRGQDVALRCDPISGHVSLYWYRQALGQGPEFLTYFNYEAQQDKSGLPNDRFSAERPEGSISTLTIQRTEQRDSAMYRCASGTGIQYFGPGTRLLVL.

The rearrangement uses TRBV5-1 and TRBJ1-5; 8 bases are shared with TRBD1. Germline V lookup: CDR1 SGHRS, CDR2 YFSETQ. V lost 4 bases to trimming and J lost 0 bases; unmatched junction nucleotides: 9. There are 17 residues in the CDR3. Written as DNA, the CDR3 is TGCGCCAGCAGCCCCGGTCAGGGGGCGAGTAGCAATCAGCCCCAGCATTTT. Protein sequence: CASSPGQGASSNQPQHF.

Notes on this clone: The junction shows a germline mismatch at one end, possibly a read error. This CDR3 reads CASSTRTSGYDEQFF. Here the CDR3 DNA reads TGTGCCAGCAGCACCCGGACTAGCGGCTACGATGAGCAGTTCTTC. The rearrangement joins TRBV7-9 to TRBJ2-1, with 10 positions matching TRBD2. Germline CDR1 reads SEHNR; CDR2 reads FQNEAQ (reference sequence). The CDR3 extends over 15 amino acids.

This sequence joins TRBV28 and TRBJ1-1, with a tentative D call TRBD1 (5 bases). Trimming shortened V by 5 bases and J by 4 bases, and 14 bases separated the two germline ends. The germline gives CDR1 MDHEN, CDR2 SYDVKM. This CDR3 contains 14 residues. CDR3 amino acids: CASSPQRGGTEAFF. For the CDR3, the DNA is TGTGCCAGCAGTCCTCAACGGGGGGGCACTGAAGCTTTCTTT.

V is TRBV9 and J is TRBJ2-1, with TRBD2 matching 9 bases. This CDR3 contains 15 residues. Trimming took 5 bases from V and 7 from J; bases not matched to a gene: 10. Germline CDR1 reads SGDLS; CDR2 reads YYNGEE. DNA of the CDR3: TGTGCCAGCAGTCTTAGCGGGGGTACGTATAATGAGCAGTTCTTC. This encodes CASSLSGGTYNEQFF.

DNA for the CDR3: TGTGCCAGCAGCTTAATTACCAGGGGCGGGGAGCTGTTTTTT. Translated: CASSLITRGGELFF. This chain links TRBV7-3 with TRBJ2-2; weak D call: TRBD1 (6 bases). The V and J ends lost 1 base and 7 bases respectively, with 10 bases between them. Germline CDR1 reads SGHTA; CDR2 reads FQGTGA. The length of the CDR3 is 14 residues.

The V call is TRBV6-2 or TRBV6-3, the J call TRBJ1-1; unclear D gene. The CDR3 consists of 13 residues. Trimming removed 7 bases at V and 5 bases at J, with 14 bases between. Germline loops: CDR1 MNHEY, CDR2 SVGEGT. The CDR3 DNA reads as TGTGCCAGCATCCCCAACTCGGGGACTGAAGCTTTCTTT. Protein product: CASIPNSGTEAFF.

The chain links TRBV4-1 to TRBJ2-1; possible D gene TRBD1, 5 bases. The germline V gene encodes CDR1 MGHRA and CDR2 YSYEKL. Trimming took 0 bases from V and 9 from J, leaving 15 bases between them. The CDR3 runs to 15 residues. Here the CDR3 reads CASSQEGQAQGEQFF. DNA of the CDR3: TGCGCCAGCAGCCAAGAAGGACAAGCCCAGGGTGAGCAGTTCTTC.

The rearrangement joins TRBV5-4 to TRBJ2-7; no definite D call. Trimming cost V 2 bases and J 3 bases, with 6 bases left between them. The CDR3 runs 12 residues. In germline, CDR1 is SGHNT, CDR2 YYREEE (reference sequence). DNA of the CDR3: TGTGCCAGCAGCTTAAATAGCTACGAGCAGTACTTC. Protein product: CASSLNSYEQYF.

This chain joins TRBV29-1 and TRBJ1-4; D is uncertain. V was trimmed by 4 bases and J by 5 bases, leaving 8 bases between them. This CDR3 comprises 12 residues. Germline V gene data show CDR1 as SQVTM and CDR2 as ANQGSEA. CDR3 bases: TGCAGCGTTGGGGCAGACAATGAAAAACTGTTTTTT. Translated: CSVGADNEKLFF.

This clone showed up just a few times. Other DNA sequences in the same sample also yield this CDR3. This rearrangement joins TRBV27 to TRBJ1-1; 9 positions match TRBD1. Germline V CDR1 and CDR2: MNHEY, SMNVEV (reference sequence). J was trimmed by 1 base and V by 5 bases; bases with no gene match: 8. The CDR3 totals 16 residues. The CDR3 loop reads CASSADRGGRNTEAFF. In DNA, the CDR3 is TGTGCCAGCAGTGCGGACAGGGGAGGTCGGAACACTGAAGCTTTCTTT.

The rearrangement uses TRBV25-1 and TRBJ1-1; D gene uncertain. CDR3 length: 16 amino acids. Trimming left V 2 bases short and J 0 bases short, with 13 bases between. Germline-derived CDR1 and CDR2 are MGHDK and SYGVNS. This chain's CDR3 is CASSEARGAMNTEAFF. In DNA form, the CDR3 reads TGTGCCAGCAGTGAAGCCCGGGGAGCAATGAACACTGAAGCTTTCTTT.

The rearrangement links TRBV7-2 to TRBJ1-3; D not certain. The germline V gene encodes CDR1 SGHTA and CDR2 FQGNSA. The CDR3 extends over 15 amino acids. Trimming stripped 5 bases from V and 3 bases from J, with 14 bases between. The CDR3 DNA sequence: TGTGCCAGCAGCCCCTCGAGGGCGAGTGGAAACACCATATATTTT. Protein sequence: CASSPSRASGNTIYF. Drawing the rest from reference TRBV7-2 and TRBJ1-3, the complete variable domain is GAGVSQSPSNKVTEKGKDVELRCDPISGHTALYWYRQSLGQGLEFLIYFQGNSAPDKSGLPSDRFSAERTGGSVSTLTIQRTQQEDSAVYLCASSPSRASGNTIYFGEGSWLTVV.

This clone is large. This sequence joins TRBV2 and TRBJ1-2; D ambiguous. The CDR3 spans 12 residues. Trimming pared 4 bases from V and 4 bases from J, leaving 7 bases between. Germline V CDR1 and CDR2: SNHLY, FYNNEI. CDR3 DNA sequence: TGTGCCAGCAGTGCCTCGGGCTATGGCTACACCTTC. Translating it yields CASSASGYGYTF.

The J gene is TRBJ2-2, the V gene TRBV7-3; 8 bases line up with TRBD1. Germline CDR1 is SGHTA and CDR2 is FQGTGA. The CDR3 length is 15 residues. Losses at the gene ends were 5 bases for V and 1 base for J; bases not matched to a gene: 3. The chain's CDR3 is CASSQGTGNTGELFF. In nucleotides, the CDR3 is TGTGCCAGCAGCCAAGGGACAGGGAACACCGGGGAGCTGTTTTTT. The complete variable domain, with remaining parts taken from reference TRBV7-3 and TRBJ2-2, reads GAGVSQTPSNKVTEKGKYVELRCDPISGHTALYWYRQSLGQGPEFLIYFQGTGAADDSGLPNDRFFAVRPEGSVSTLKIQRTERGDSAVYLCASSQGTGNTGELFFGEGSRLTVL.

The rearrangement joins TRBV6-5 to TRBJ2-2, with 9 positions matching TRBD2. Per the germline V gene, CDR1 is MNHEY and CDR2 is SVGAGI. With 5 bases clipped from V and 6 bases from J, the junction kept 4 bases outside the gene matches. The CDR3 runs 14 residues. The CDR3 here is CASSPGLAPGELFF. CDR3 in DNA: TGTGCCAGCAGTCCCGGACTAGCGCCCGGGGAGCTGTTTTTT.

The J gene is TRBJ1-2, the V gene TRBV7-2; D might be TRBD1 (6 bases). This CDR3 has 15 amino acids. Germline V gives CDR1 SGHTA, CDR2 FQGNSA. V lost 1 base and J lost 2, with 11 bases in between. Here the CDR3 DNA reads TGTGCCAGCAGCTTAGGGGGGGGGCACAACTATGGCTACACCTTC. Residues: CASSLGGGHNYGYTF. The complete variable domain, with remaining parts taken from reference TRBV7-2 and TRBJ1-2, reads GAGVSQSPSNKVTEKGKDVELRCDPISGHTALYWYRQSLGQGLEFLIYFQGNSAPDKSGLPSDRFSAERTGGSVSTLTIQRTQQEDSAVYLCASSLGGGHNYGYTFGSGTRLTVV.